The clone carrying this T cell receptor (beta chain) has ten or more counts. The antigen remains unidentified. By quantitative 5'-RACE with molecular barcodes, the TCR beta libraries were made. TCRdb redid the calling of the 5' RACE reads with MiXCR, one entry per CDR3 protein. The table records some 37,000 distinct CDR3 sequences, 11% of them present only once. This sample is part of a study of CD8 T cells in ankylosing spondylitis. Overall study results and limits: Some motif variants were previously reported in reactive arthritis synovial fluid and blood. Matched ankylosing spondylitis synovial fluid reportedly showed significant enrichment of disease-linked clones. Blood from ankylosing spondylitis patients appeared to carry a characteristic roughly eight-variant TCR beta motif.

The CDR3 sequence is 14 residues long. CDR1 SGHNT and CDR2 YENEEA come from the germline V gene. Trimming removed 2 bases from V and 0 bases from J, with 7 bases in between. This clonotype was sampled from a male donor with ankylosing spondylitis. Sequencing used synovial fluid, either unsorted or a sorted T cell fraction (not recorded which). The chain employs TRBV11-3 and TRBJ1-1; the D is unclear. CDR3 residues: CASSLQRMNTEAFF. CDR3 DNA sequence: TGTGCCAGCAGCTTACAAAGAATGAACACTGAAGCTTTCTTT.